This T cell receptor (beta chain) was retrieved from a study of T cell responses to AZD1222 COVID-19 vaccine. The CDR3 has 16 amino acids. Trimming shortened V by 3 bases and J by 4 bases, and 18 bases separated the two germline ends. Germline CDR1 is LNHDA and CDR2 is SQIVND (reference sequence). Clones were read by immunoSEQ multiplex PCR, and TCRdb kept only the in-frame ones, dropping some. The sample has 150,000 to 200,000 clones; around 92% are singletons. The source of this sequence is an adult who received the AZD1222 COVID-19 vaccine. This chain uses TRBV19 with TRBJ1-2; TRBD1 might be the D (6 bases). Sample: peripheral blood, taken 28 days after the second AZD1222 dose. CDR3 coding DNA: TGTGCCAGTAGTATCGGGGGGCGAAATCCGATCTATGGCTACACCTTC. This translates into CASSIGGRNPIYGYTF.